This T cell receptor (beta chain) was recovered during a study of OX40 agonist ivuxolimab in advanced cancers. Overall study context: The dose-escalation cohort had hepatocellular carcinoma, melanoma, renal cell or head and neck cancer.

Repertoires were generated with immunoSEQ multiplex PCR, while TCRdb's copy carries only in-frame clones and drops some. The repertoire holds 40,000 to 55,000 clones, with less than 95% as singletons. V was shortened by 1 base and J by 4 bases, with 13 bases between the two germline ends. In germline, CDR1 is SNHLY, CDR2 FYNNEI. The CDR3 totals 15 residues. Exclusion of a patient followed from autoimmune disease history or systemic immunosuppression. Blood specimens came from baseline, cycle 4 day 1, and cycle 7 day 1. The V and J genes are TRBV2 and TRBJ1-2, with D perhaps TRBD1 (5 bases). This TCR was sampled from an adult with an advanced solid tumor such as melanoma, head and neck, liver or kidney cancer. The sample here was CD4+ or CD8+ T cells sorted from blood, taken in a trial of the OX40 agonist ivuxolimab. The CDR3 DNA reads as TGTGCCAGCAGTGAAGGGGTTTGGGGCGGCTATGGCTACACCTTC. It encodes CASSEGVWGGYGYTF.